This entry lists 13 T cell receptor beta chains sequenced from one sample in a study of blood T cells in healthy people across ages. Then a second PCR, running roughly 6 to 11 cycles, was carried out with a sample-barcoded 5' primer and a J-beta primer mix. MiXCR, run by TCRdb on the 5' RACE reads, gives a single entry per CDR3 protein. The sample carries roughly 720,000 distinct CDR3 sequences, roughly 53% recorded once. The sample consisted of blood. The receptors were gathered from a man older than 75 in good health.

The chain uses TRBV20-1 and TRBJ1-6, with TRBD1 matching 7 bases. Trimming at V came to 0 bases and at J to 5 bases, leaving 4 bases not matched to a gene. Germline loops: CDR1 DFQATT, CDR2 SNEGSKA (reference sequence). This CDR3 region has 15 residues. DNA for the CDR3: TGCAGTGCTAGAGATCGACAGGGTAATAATTCACCCCTCCACTTT. This gives the protein CSARDRQGNNSPLHF.

The table lists this clonotype with a few counts. V and J are TRBV30 and TRBJ2-7; weak D call: TRBD2 (5 bases). The CDR3 loop spans 12 amino acids. Trimming removed 5 bases from V and 5 bases from J, with 13 bases in between. CDR1 and CDR2 (germline): GTSNPN, SVGIG (reference sequence). The CDR3 DNA follows: TGTGCCTGGGGAAAGGGAGTCCACGAGCAGTACTTC. Amino acid sequence: CAWGKGVHEQYF.

The V gene is TRBV20-1, the J gene TRBJ2-3; D is uncertain. V was cut by 6 bases and J by 4 bases, with 11 bases left in between. The CDR3 contains 12 residues. Germline V gives CDR1 DFQATT, CDR2 SNEGSKA (reference sequence). The CDR3 protein is CSAESRPDTQYF. The CDR3 DNA sequence: TGCAGTGCCGAGTCGAGGCCAGATACGCAGTATTTT.

V and J are TRBV12-3 or TRBV12-4 and TRBJ2-1; D might be TRBD1 or TRBD2, each matching 6 bases. This CDR3 contains 14 residues. Trimming removed 6 bases from V and 9 bases from J, with 18 bases in between. CDR3 amino acids: CASSSNREAGEQFF. The CDR3 DNA sequence: TGTGCCAGCAGCTCCAACAGGGAGGCGGGTGAGCAGTTCTTC.

This clonotype was observed a few times. The chain has TRBV11-2 and TRBJ1-2; D is unclear. Germline CDR1 SGHAT, CDR2 FQNNGV. CDR3 length: 12 amino acids. The V end lost 4 bases, the J end lost 4 bases, and 7 bases lay between the germline ends. The CDR3, as DNA: TGTGCCAGCAGCTCGGGCCCCTATGGCTACACCTTC. This translates into CASSSGPYGYTF.

The chain joins TRBV28 to TRBJ1-2, with TRBD1 matching 10 bases. This CDR3 is 15 amino acids long. Trimming cost V 2 bases and J 7 bases; bases outside gene matches: 7. Germline lookup yields CDR1 MDHEN and CDR2 SYDVKM. This chain's CDR3 is CASSLHGTGDTGYTF. Here the CDR3 DNA reads TGTGCCAGCAGTTTACATGGGACAGGGGATACTGGCTACACCTTC.

This chain joins TRBV19 and TRBJ2-7; D is uncertain. The CDR3 is 15 residues long. V was pared by 7 bases and J by 2 bases, with 18 bases between. Germline V gene sequence: CDR1 LNHDA, CDR2 SQIVND (reference sequence). CDR3 nucleotide sequence: TGTGCCAGTATCCCCAGGAAAATCTTAACCTACGAGCAGTACTTC. It is translated as CASIPRKILTYEQYF.

The chain uses TRBV28 and TRBJ2-7; tentatively, D is TRBD1 or TRBD2 (5 bases each). The DNA matches TRBJ2-5 better at its end, which makes the J call doubtful. The germline V gene has CDR1 MDHEN and CDR2 SYDVKM. The CDR3 length is 15 residues. Written as DNA, the CDR3 is TGTGCCAGCAGTTTAATAGGGACCGTGGACGAGACCCAGTACTTC. Protein sequence: CASSLIGTVDETQYF.

The chain couples TRBV20-1 to TRBJ2-4, with 14 bases matching TRBD2. The J call could be wrong; TRBJ2-7 is a better fit for the DNA end. The CDR3 is 16 amino acids. The germline CDR1 and CDR2 sequences are DFQATT and SNEGSKA (reference sequence). The CDR3 DNA sequence: TGCAGTGCTAGTGGGACTAGCGGGAGTGAGGCGTACGAGCAGTACTTC. As protein: CSASGTSGSEAYEQYF.

The chain is built from TRBV14 and TRBJ2-7; 11 positions agree with TRBD2. Germline V lookup: CDR1 SGHDN, CDR2 FVKESK. This CDR3 region has 15 residues. V shed 4 bases, J shed 6 bases, and the junction held 8 bases outside the gene matches. CDR3 in amino acids: CASSPVAGGASEQYF. The CDR3 DNA sequence: TGTGCCAGCAGCCCCGTAGCGGGAGGGGCCTCCGAGCAGTACTTC.

The chain has TRBV20-1 and TRBJ2-3; 11 bases agree with TRBD2. This CDR3 has 14 amino acids. With V trimmed by 6 bases and J by 14 bases, 16 bases remained unmatched. Germline CDR1 and CDR2: DFQATT and SNEGSKA (reference sequence). CDR3 nucleotides: TGCAGTGCAGGGACTAGCGGACAACACAGATACGCGTATTTT. It translates to CSAGTSGQHRYAYF.

This chain's CDR3 is CASSFPSGAWTDTQYF. CDR3 sequence (DNA): TGTGCCAGCAGTTTCCCTAGCGGGGCCTGGACAGATACGCAGTATTTT. The chain is built from TRBV28 and TRBJ2-3; TRBD2 matches at 9 bases. The CDR3 length is 16 residues. The germline V gene has CDR1 MDHEN and CDR2 SYDVKM. The V gene end was trimmed by 3 bases and the J gene end by 3 bases; junction bases not matched to a gene: 7.

Only one count was recorded for this clonotype. In DNA, the CDR3 is TGCAGTGCTAGAGCCCCGGGTCGGGTCTCCTACGAGCAGTACTTC. The encoded protein is CSARAPGRVSYEQYF. V usage is TRBV20-1 and J usage is TRBJ2-7; D remains unclear. This CDR3 is 15 amino acids long. CDR1 DFQATT and CDR2 SNEGSKA come from the germline V gene (reference sequence). Trimming took 1 base from V and 0 from J, leaving 13 bases between them.